Following are 4 T cell receptor beta chains from one sample sequenced in a study of T cells expressing NK-cell markers. TCRdb reprocessed the 5' RACE reads and stores each CDR3 protein as one record, lacking DNA. The table counts some 410,000 distinct CDR3 sequences; 7.3% lies in the top ten. The material sequenced was blood T cells: a sorted CD56 or NKG2C T cell subset, CD4+ or CD8+ T cells, or bulk PBMC T cells (not recorded which). The receptor source for this set is a woman between 18 and 75 years old in good health.

The rearrangement links TRBV5-1 to TRBJ2-1; TCRdb picks TRBD2, but there is no DNA to check that call. CDR3 size: 16 residues. Germline V gene data show CDR1 as SGHRS and CDR2 as YFSETQ. CDR3 region: CASSLLGTSSYNEQFF.

The chain recombines TRBV12-3 or TRBV12-4 with TRBJ2-1; there is no DNA to check the TCRdb D call of TRBD2. The CDR3 loop spans 14 amino acids. The CDR3 spells CASTTSGVYNEQFF.

This chain connects TRBV5-5 to TRBJ2-1; TCRdb calls TRBD1, which cannot be checked without DNA. CDR1 is SGHKS and CDR2 is YYEKEE in the germline V gene (reference sequence). This CDR3 is 17 amino acids long. The CDR3 reads CASSLASVGAGYNEQFF.

CDR3 region: CASSPSGTTEAFF. The rearrangement links TRBV7-9 to TRBJ1-1. Germline-derived CDR1 and CDR2 are SEHNR and FQNEAQ (reference sequence). The CDR3 extends over 13 amino acids.